This T cell receptor (beta chain) came from a study of beta chain features in type 1 diabetes (dated by TCRdb to the late 2010s). Turning to the overall study: Mean age, gender distribution, total cell number and subset yield did not differ between patients and healthy donors. A total of 107,917,701 sorted cells were examined across all samples, and the number of cells per subset was strongly correlated with RNA yield. The study compared the TCRB repertoires of sorted circulating CD4+ T cell subsets in recently diagnosed type 1 diabetes patients with those in matched healthy donors. Naive and central memory subsets were obtained from all 30 or so donors, but regulatory and stem cell-like memory subsets were isolated from only 8 patients and roughly 8 healthy donors. Beyond this particular receptor, the publication reports: A moderate but significant shortening of TCRB CDR3 length was observed in type 1 diabetes patients in all four CD4+ subsets. PCR might favor shorter templates, but patient and control samples were amplified and corrected together, so any skew would affect both groups equally. At VDJ recombination sites, patients with type 1 diabetes made fewer insertions and deleted more nucleotides, a pattern implying thymic rearrangement abnormalities. Because small numbers of individuals were included in the HLA sub-analyses, any influence of HLA type on TCRB rearrangement was left unresolved. Sequencing cDNA rather than genomic DNA could over-represent highly expressing activated cells, although activation and CD3 levels did not differ between groups. The naive, central memory and regulatory TCRB repertoires appeared to resemble one another more closely among patients than among healthy donors.

This clone appeared a few times. It has no known antigen specificity. No much larger clone is present one base from it, and per-base qualities are unavailable. The High Capacity cDNA Reverse Transcription Kit was used to reverse transcribe all of the isolated RNA, meaning that expressed TCRB transcripts were what got sequenced. Naive, central memory and regulatory T cell samples underwent deep immunoSEQ sequencing, averaging approximately 3.5 million total reads per sample. Sorted cells were lysed in RLT buffer and RNA was extracted with DNase-treated RNeasy Micro or Mini kits, depending on cell number. Each cell subset was processed separately to prevent cross-contamination, with patient and healthy donor samples processed together. The immunoSEQ multiplex PCR was used to amplify TCRB sequences from cDNA, yielding 87-bp fragments that span the CDR3 region. Sequencing of the amplicons was done on the Illumina HiSeq platform. Per the original workflow: Synthetic template baselines were used to correct PCR bias computationally, reads within Hamming distance 2 were collapsed, and singletons that could not be merged were discarded. By aligning reads against IMGT, V, D and J genes, CDR3 length, and insertions or deletions at six rearrangement sites were assigned. Within each subset, clonotype counts were normalized to sorted cell number, and only after that were true diversity and Gini coefficients computed with the tcR R package. Repertoire sharing was quantified using the overlap coefficient calculated on TCRB nucleotide sequences. Out-of-frame TCRB sequences from naive cells were analyzed to stand in for the pre-selection repertoire. The source is immuneACCESS, and TCRdb retained only in-frame sequences with V and J called. Part of the clones is not carried over; for the studies checked, unresolved V genes explain less than half of this, and the remainder is unexplained. D and trimming come from the DNA, and the V and J calls and clone size come from that table. This sample holds under 300,000 clones; more than 15% were observed only once. The leading ten clones occupy about 0.078% of the sample.

The CDR3 numbers 14 residues from cysteine through phenylalanine. Only the CDR3 portion is preserved as DNA: 42 bases, with reading frame beginning at the first base. The germline V gene encodes CDR1 SQVTM and CDR2 ANQGSEA. The germline ends are 11 bases apart after V is trimmed by 4 bases and J by 1 base. Each donor gave one peripheral blood draw, averaging roughly 0.11 L, which was collected into heparinised tubes. Naive, central memory, regulatory and stem cell-like memory CD4+ T cells were sorted on a BD FACSAria II using a panel including CD45RO, CCR7, CD25, CD127, CD95 and CD27. Purity was above 95% for every sorted population. PBMCs were isolated right away by Lymphoprep density gradient centrifugation and were stained directly, without culture. To minimize batch effects, samples were stained and sorted in pairs, one healthy donor with one patient per experiment.

The chain couples TRBV29-1 to TRBJ2-1; the D gene is not confidently resolved. Sequenced input: naive CD4+ T cells from blood. The cell subset or site label here, explained by the study, means: true naive CD4+ T cells. The receptor was isolated from a man aged 30 to 45 with type 1 diabetes. Read as DNA, the sequence is TGCAGCGTTGGGGTGGGATTGTCCTACAATGAGCAGTTCTTC. Its protein product is CSVGVGLSYNEQFF.